Listed below are T cell receptor beta chains from one sample, sequenced in a study of identical twins. From the 5' RACE reads, TCRdb called clonotypes with MiXCR, one entry per CDR3 protein. The data show 430,000 or so distinct CDR3 sequences, with 20% to 25% seen just once and about 3% held by the top ten. The data also belong to a second study, concerning T cells expressing NK-cell markers.

Material for sequencing was CD4+ T cells sorted from blood. All receptors derive from a young woman in good health. Each CDR3 is given with its conserved first and last residue. D genes are given only for firm matches. Size is stated for part of the rows, as once, few or many counts, or as a class when the clone is expanded.

J gene,D gene,clone size,V gene,CDR3 DNA,CDR3 protein
TRBJ1-3,TRBD1,-,TRBV12-3/TRBV12-4,TGTGCCAGCAGCCCAGGGACAGTAGGAAACACCATATATTTT,CASSPGTVGNTIYF
TRBJ2-3,TRBD2,-,TRBV5-1,TGCGCCAGCCGCCCCGGACTAGCGGGACGAGATACGCAGTATTTT,CASRPGLAGRDTQYF
TRBJ1-6,-,-,TRBV6-5,TGTGCCAGCAGTTACTCGATACGCGGAAATTCACCCCTCCACTTT,CASSYSIRGNSPLHF
TRBJ2-7,TRBD2,-,TRBV14,TGTGCCAGCAGCCAGATAGCCGGGACTAGCGGGAGTACATACTTC,CASSQIAGTSGSTYF
TRBJ2-4,-,few,TRBV14,TGTGCCAGCAGCCCCGTGGGAGGGGGAATCAACATTCAGTACTTC,CASSPVGGGINIQYF
TRBJ2-5,-,-,TRBV6-1,TGTGCCAGCAGTCGTTCCACTTATCAAGAGACCCAGTACTTC,CASSRSTYQETQYF
TRBJ1-1,-,-,TRBV5-1,TGCGCCAGCAGCTTGACAGTTGGGACTGAAGCTTTCTTT,CASSLTVGTEAFF
TRBJ2-7,TRBD2,few,TRBV12-3/TRBV12-4,TGTGCCAGCAAGGAGACTAGCGGGGGGTACGAGCAGTACTTC,CASKETSGGYEQYF
TRBJ2-1,-,few,TRBV7-3,TGTGCCAGCAGAGACCCCGGACGGACTGAGCAGTTCTTC,CASRDPGRTEQFF
TRBJ2-7,-,few,TRBV3-1,TGTGCCAGCAGCCAAGTCCGGGTCGGGTCCTACGAGCAGTACTTC,CASSQVRVGSYEQYF
TRBJ2-3,-,-,TRBV12-3/TRBV12-4,TGTGCCAGCAGTTTTCCGGGCCTCACAGATACGCAGTATTTT,CASSFPGLTDTQYF
TRBJ2-7,-,-,TRBV11-1,TGTGCCAGCAGCCCCCGGAGTATGGGCTCCTACGAGCAGTACTTC,CASSPRSMGSYEQYF
TRBJ2-3,TRBD2,-,TRBV29-1,TGCAGCGTCTCCTCCCGGCAGGGGGCAACTAGCGGGAGTCCTTCCGATACGCAGTATTTT,CSVSSRQGATSGSPSDTQYF
TRBJ2-1,TRBD2,-,TRBV2,TGTGCCAGCGGAACTAGCGTGACGAAGCAGTTCTTC,CASGTSVTKQFF
TRBJ2-5,-,-,TRBV27,TGTGCCAGCAGTTTAAAGGAGTGGGGAGGCTATCAAGAGACCCAGTACTTC,CASSLKEWGGYQETQYF
TRBJ2-3,-,-,TRBV20-1,TGCAGTGCTAGTGCCGATAGTAGCACAGATACGCAGTATTTT,CSASADSSTDTQYF
TRBJ2-5,-,-,TRBV20-1,TGCAGTGCTAGCCCCAGACGGATAGCAGAGACCCAGTACTTC,CSASPRRIAETQYF
TRBJ2-3,TRBD2,medium-sized,TRBV24-1,TGTGCCATTGTAGCGGGAGGAACAGATACGCAGTATTTT,CAIVAGGTDTQYF
TRBJ2-3,-,-,TRBV2,TGTGCCAGCAGCCTCCGGGACATCACAGATACGCAGTATTTT,CASSLRDITDTQYF
TRBJ2-7,TRBD1,-,TRBV7-2,TGTGCCAGCAGCACTCGGGACAGGAGGCAGTACTTC,CASSTRDRRQYF
TRBJ2-3,TRBD2,few,TRBV6-1,TGTGCCAGCAGCCACAGCGGGAGATCGACAGATACGCAGTATTTT,CASSHSGRSTDTQYF
TRBJ2-2,-,few,TRBV5-5,TGTGCCAGCAGCACCGACAGGATCACCGGGGAGCTGTTTTTT,CASSTDRITGELFF
TRBJ2-7,-,-,TRBV5-5,TGTGCCAGCAGGCGGAGCTCAGGGGAGCATTACTTC,CASRRSSGEHYF
TRBJ1-2,-,-,TRBV7-2,TGTGCCAGCAGCTTAGCGGTAGAGGGTGGCTACACCTTC,CASSLAVEGGYTF
TRBJ1-1,-,many,TRBV7-9,TGTGCCAGCAGCTTAGATAGGCAGAACACTGAAGCTTTCTTT,CASSLDRQNTEAFF